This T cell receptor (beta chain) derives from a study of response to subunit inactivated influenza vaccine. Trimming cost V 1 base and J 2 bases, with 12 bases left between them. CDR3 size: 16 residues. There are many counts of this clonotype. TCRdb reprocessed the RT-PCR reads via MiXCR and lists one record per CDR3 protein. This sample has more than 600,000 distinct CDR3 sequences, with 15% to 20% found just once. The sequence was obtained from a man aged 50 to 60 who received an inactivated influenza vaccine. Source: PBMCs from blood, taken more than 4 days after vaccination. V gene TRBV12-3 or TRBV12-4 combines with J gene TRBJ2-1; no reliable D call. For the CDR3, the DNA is TGTGCCAGCAGTTTAGAAGGACCGAGAGCCTACAATGAGCAGTTCTTC. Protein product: CASSLEGPRAYNEQFF.